A selection of T cell receptor beta chains follows, all from one sample in a study of T cell changes during pregnancy in multiple sclerosis. Using immunoSEQ multiplex PCR, the repertoire was profiled, and TCRdb retains in-frame clones only, with some absent. This table holds some 71,000 clones, roughly 93% found once. The sample in question was peripheral blood, obtained in the third trimester of pregnancy. The receptor source for this set is a female donor with multiple sclerosis, enrolled in a pregnancy study. The CDR3 runs from the conserved cysteine through the conserved F or W. The order of the fields is CDR3 DNA, CDR3 protein, J gene, clone size, D gene, V gene. The D gene is left open where the match is weak. The size field is filled for only some rows; it gives once, few, many or a size class.

CDR3 DNA: TGCGCCAGCAGCCAAGATCTCGACAGGTGGACCTACGAGCAGTACTTC; CDR3 protein: CASSQDLDRWTYEQYF; J gene: TRBJ2-7; clone size: NA; D gene: NA; V gene: TRBV4-3
CDR3 DNA: TGTGCCATCAGTGTCGGTAGCAATCAGCCCCAGCATTTT; CDR3 protein: CAISVGSNQPQHF; J gene: TRBJ1-5; clone size: NA; D gene: NA; V gene: TRBV10-3
CDR3 DNA: TGTGCCAGCAAGGACAACTGGGGGACCCAGTACTTC; CDR3 protein: CASKDNWGTQYF; J gene: TRBJ2-5; clone size: NA; D gene: NA; V gene: TRBV28
CDR3 DNA: TGTGCCAGCAGTGACGAGACAGAGATAGCCAAAAACATTCAGTACTTC; CDR3 protein: CASSDETEIAKNIQYF; J gene: TRBJ2-4; clone size: NA; D gene: NA; V gene: TRBV6-4
CDR3 DNA: TGTGCCAGCAGTTACTCGTGGGGGGAGGAAGATACGCAGTATTTT; CDR3 protein: CASSYSWGEEDTQYF; J gene: TRBJ2-3; clone size: NA; D gene: NA; V gene: TRBV6-5
CDR3 DNA: TGTGCCAGTAGTCCCGGAGGCTCCTATAATTCACCCCTCCACTTT; CDR3 protein: CASSPGGSYNSPLHF; J gene: TRBJ1-6; clone size: NA; D gene: NA; V gene: TRBV19
CDR3 DNA: TGCGCCAGCTCCCGTAACACCGACTATACTTATCAAGAGACCCAGTACTTC; CDR3 protein: CASSRNTDYTYQETQYF; J gene: TRBJ2-5; clone size: NA; D gene: NA; V gene: TRBV5-1
CDR3 DNA: TGTGCCAGCCAACGGCGGGGTGGCTCCTACGAGCAGTACTTC; CDR3 protein: CASQRRGGSYEQYF; J gene: TRBJ2-7; clone size: NA; D gene: NA; V gene: TRBV28
CDR3 DNA: TGCGCCAGCAGCGAATTCTCAGCCTACGAGCAGTACTTC; CDR3 protein: CASSEFSAYEQYF; J gene: TRBJ2-7; clone size: once; D gene: NA; V gene: TRBV5-1
CDR3 DNA: TGTGCCTGGAGTTGGGGGCTTTCAAGCTCTGGAAACACCATATATTTT; CDR3 protein: CAWSWGLSSSGNTIYF; J gene: TRBJ1-3; clone size: few; D gene: NA; V gene: TRBV30
CDR3 DNA: TGCGCCAGCCGTCGGACAGGGGGCGAGGCCAAACTGGACACTGAAGCTTTCTTT; CDR3 protein: CASRRTGGEAKLDTEAFF; J gene: TRBJ1-1; clone size: once; D gene: TRBD1; V gene: TRBV10-1
CDR3 DNA: TGTGCCAGCAGTTTCGGGGTTGGAGATACGCAGTATTTT; CDR3 protein: CASSFGVGDTQYF; J gene: TRBJ2-3; clone size: NA; D gene: NA; V gene: TRBV27
CDR3 DNA: TGTGCTAGTGGCGCAGGGGGTGATGCAGCTTTCTTT; CDR3 protein: CASGAGGDAAFF; J gene: TRBJ1-1; clone size: NA; D gene: TRBD1; V gene: TRBV12-5
CDR3 DNA: TGTGCCAGCAGCTCTACCGGGGAGCTGTTTTTT; CDR3 protein: CASSSTGELFF; J gene: TRBJ2-2; clone size: NA; D gene: NA; V gene: TRBV6-6
CDR3 DNA: TGTGCCAGCTCACCACCAGGGGGTACGCAGTATTTT; CDR3 protein: CASSPPGGTQYF; J gene: TRBJ2-3; clone size: NA; D gene: NA; V gene: TRBV18
CDR3 DNA: TGTGCCAGCAGTGTCCTAGCGGAGACCCAGTACTTC; CDR3 protein: CASSVLAETQYF; J gene: TRBJ2-5; clone size: once; D gene: NA; V gene: TRBV2
CDR3 DNA: TGTGCCAGCTCTCGTAGCCTCAGCACAGATACGCAGTATTTT; CDR3 protein: CASSRSLSTDTQYF; J gene: TRBJ2-3; clone size: NA; D gene: NA; V gene: TRBV7-8
CDR3 DNA: TGTGCCAGCAGCTTGGCAGTCGCGAACACCGGGGAGCTGTTTTTT; CDR3 protein: CASSLAVANTGELFF; J gene: TRBJ2-2; clone size: NA; D gene: NA; V gene: TRBV5-4
CDR3 DNA: TGTGCCAGCAGTCGAGGCCCGGCCGTCCTGACTTTC; CDR3 protein: CASSRGPAVLTF; J gene: TRBJ2-6; clone size: NA; D gene: NA; V gene: TRBV2
CDR3 DNA: TGTGCCAGCAAGAAGGAGAGCAATCAGCCCCAGCATTTT; CDR3 protein: CASKKESNQPQHF; J gene: TRBJ1-5; clone size: NA; D gene: NA; V gene: TRBV2
CDR3 DNA: TGTGCCAGCAGCTTGAATTTAGGGGCCGACGGGGGAGATACGCAGTATTTT; CDR3 protein: CASSLNLGADGGDTQYF; J gene: TRBJ2-3; clone size: NA; D gene: NA; V gene: TRBV5-4
CDR3 DNA: TGTGCCAGCAGCTTAGTATCCCGGGCCTACGAGCAGTACTTC; CDR3 protein: CASSLVSRAYEQYF; J gene: TRBJ2-7; clone size: NA; D gene: NA; V gene: TRBV7-9
CDR3 DNA: TGTGCCAGCTCACCACCGGCCGCTTGGACAGCCATGAACACTGAAGCTTTCTTT; CDR3 protein: CASSPPAAWTAMNTEAFF; J gene: TRBJ1-1; clone size: NA; D gene: NA; V gene: TRBV18
CDR3 DNA: TGTGCCAGCAGTTACTCCCGGACAGGGGGCAATCAGCCCCAGCATTTT; CDR3 protein: CASSYSRTGGNQPQHF; J gene: TRBJ1-5; clone size: NA; D gene: TRBD1; V gene: TRBV6-6
CDR3 DNA: TGTGCCAGCAGCTTGGGGGGAGTTGGTGAAGCTTTCTTT; CDR3 protein: CASSLGGVGEAFF; J gene: TRBJ1-1; clone size: few; D gene: NA; V gene: TRBV5-6
CDR3 DNA: TGTGCCAGCAGCCACAGGGGAGTCAATCAGCCCCAGCATTTT; CDR3 protein: CASSHRGVNQPQHF; J gene: TRBJ1-5; clone size: NA; D gene: TRBD1; V gene: TRBV6-5
CDR3 DNA: TGTGCCAGCAGCTTGAACAGGGGGTATTCGAACACCGGGGAGCTGTTTTTT; CDR3 protein: CASSLNRGYSNTGELFF; J gene: TRBJ2-2; clone size: NA; D gene: TRBD1; V gene: TRBV7-9
CDR3 DNA: TGTGCCAGCAGCTTGGGTCCTAGCTCCTACAATGAGCAGTTCTTC; CDR3 protein: CASSLGPSSYNEQFF; J gene: TRBJ2-1; clone size: NA; D gene: NA; V gene: TRBV5-4
CDR3 DNA: TGTGCCTGGAGTGTCCGTCGCGGTAACGTTGAAGCTTTCTTT; CDR3 protein: CAWSVRRGNVEAFF; J gene: TRBJ1-1; clone size: medium-sized; D gene: NA; V gene: TRBV30
CDR3 DNA: TGTGCCACCAGCAGAGAACTAGGAGGTCGGACAGATACGCAGTATTTT; CDR3 protein: CATSRELGGRTDTQYF; J gene: TRBJ2-3; clone size: NA; D gene: NA; V gene: TRBV15
CDR3 DNA: TGCGCCAGCAGCGAGGATAACTATGGCTACACCTTC; CDR3 protein: CASSEDNYGYTF; J gene: TRBJ1-2; clone size: few; D gene: NA; V gene: TRBV5-1
CDR3 DNA: TGCGCCAGCAGCTTGGAGCTGGGGAGCTACTCCGGAAACACCATATATTTT; CDR3 protein: CASSLELGSYSGNTIYF; J gene: TRBJ1-3; clone size: NA; D gene: NA; V gene: TRBV5-1
CDR3 DNA: TGCGCCAGCAGCAAACGCGGGGGGCCCGGGGATACGCAGTATTTT; CDR3 protein: CASSKRGGPGDTQYF; J gene: TRBJ2-3; clone size: once; D gene: TRBD2; V gene: TRBV4-1
CDR3 DNA: TGTGCCAGCAGCTTAACCAGGGATTACTACGAGCAGTACTTC; CDR3 protein: CASSLTRDYYEQYF; J gene: TRBJ2-7; clone size: NA; D gene: NA; V gene: TRBV7-2
CDR3 DNA: TGTGCCAGCGAGAAGGGGGCAGGGAATTCACCCCTCCACTTT; CDR3 protein: CASEKGAGNSPLHF; J gene: TRBJ1-6; clone size: NA; D gene: TRBD1; V gene: TRBV28
CDR3 DNA: TGCGCCAGCAGCGTTTCGCCTGGACAGGATGAGCAGTTCTTC; CDR3 protein: CASSVSPGQDEQFF; J gene: TRBJ2-1; clone size: NA; D gene: TRBD1; V gene: TRBV5-1
CDR3 DNA: TGTGCCACCAGCTTGACCAGGGGCGCCGGGGAGCTGTTTTTT; CDR3 protein: CATSLTRGAGELFF; J gene: TRBJ2-2; clone size: NA; D gene: NA; V gene: TRBV15
CDR3 DNA: TGTGCCAGCAGCGACTGGGATTCACCCCTCCACTTT; CDR3 protein: CASSDWDSPLHF; J gene: TRBJ1-6; clone size: NA; D gene: NA; V gene: TRBV6-6
CDR3 DNA: TGTGCCAGCAGCCAAGAGGGCTATAGCAATCAGCCCCAGCATTTT; CDR3 protein: CASSQEGYSNQPQHF; J gene: TRBJ1-5; clone size: NA; D gene: NA; V gene: TRBV5-6
CDR3 DNA: TGTGCCAGCAGCTTTCGGACTAGCGGGGACACAGATACGCAGTATTTT; CDR3 protein: CASSFRTSGDTDTQYF; J gene: TRBJ2-3; clone size: NA; D gene: TRBD2; V gene: TRBV9
CDR3 DNA: TGTGCCAGCTCACCAACCCCGGGACTAGCGCGCGAGCAGTACTTC; CDR3 protein: CASSPTPGLAREQYF; J gene: TRBJ2-7; clone size: NA; D gene: TRBD2; V gene: TRBV18
CDR3 DNA: TGTGCCAGCAGTTATAGCGGGGGGGCAGATACGCAGTATTTT; CDR3 protein: CASSYSGGADTQYF; J gene: TRBJ2-3; clone size: NA; D gene: TRBD2; V gene: TRBV2